This paragraph reports one T cell receptor beta chain. Antigen unknown. At survey level, the immunoSEQ assay was run in its v3.0 version. Clones were read by immunoSEQ multiplex PCR, and TCRdb kept only the in-frame ones, dropping some. This table holds roughly 25,000 clones, about 79% found once. This entry belongs to a study of long-term antiretroviral therapy in people with HIV. The CDR3 totals 15 residues. CDR1 LNHDA and CDR2 SQIVND come from the germline V gene (reference sequence). V was pared by 5 bases and J by 0 bases, with 11 bases between. One or more pre-ART and two or more post-ART PBMC samples were available from each donor. Every specimen provided roughly 0.85-11 million cryopreserved PBMC before DNA extraction took place. Overall study results and limits: With ART, diversity went up but was still lower than in transplant donor controls.

The J gene is TRBJ1-3, the V gene TRBV19; D not certain. The receptor comes from a man aged 45-60 years with HIV. The sample consisted of unsorted PBMCs, taken 3 years after starting antiretroviral therapy. In DNA form, the CDR3 reads TGTGCCAGTAGTCTGTTGGCAAGCTCTGGAAACACCATATATTTT. This sequence encodes CASSLLASSGNTIYF. The whole variable domain, filled in from reference TRBV19 and TRBJ1-3, reads DGGITQSPKYLFRKEGQNVTLSCEQNLNHDAMYWYRQDPGQGLRLIYYSQIVNDFQKGDIAEGYSVSREKKESFPLTVTSAQKNPTAFYLCASSLLASSGNTIYFGEGSWLTVV.